Described below is a single T cell receptor (beta chain) sequence and its context. Antigen specificity is unknown. This specimen comes from a study of cytomegalovirus exposure and HLA in healthy donors. PCR amplification relied on 60 Vbeta primers (plus 13 Jbeta primers). Generated by immunoSEQ multiplex PCR, the TCRdb table keeps only in-frame clones and is missing some. The sample has hundreds of thousands of clones; 60% to 80% are singletons. Study-wide points: Some V segments, including TRBV6-2 and TRBV6-3, were excluded as indistinguishable. Presence/absence comparisons presumed near-even sequencing depth among donors.

The germline V and J ends were trimmed by 4 bases and 6 bases, with 15 bases remaining between them. The CDR3 sequence is 14 residues long. Germline loops: CDR1 LNHDA, CDR2 SQIVND (reference sequence). Material: PBMCs. The chain recombines TRBV19 with TRBJ1-1; D is undetermined. The TCR sequence derives from a male donor in good health and CMV-seronegative. The CDR3 coding sequence is TGTGCCAGTAGTAATGATCGGTCGGGGTCTGAAGCTTTCTTT. Translation gives CASSNDRSGSEAFF.